The 31 T cell receptor beta chains given below trace back to one sample, sequenced in a study of blood T cell repertoires in COVID-19. Sequencing was performed with immunoSEQ multiplex PCR; in TCRdb, only in-frame clones are kept and a portion is missing. The repertoire holds around 340,000 clones, with 65% to 90% as singletons. Sequencing input: PBMCs or T cells enriched from blood (not recorded which). Receptor source: a woman in her thirties or forties with acute COVID-19.

This sequence joins TRBV18 and TRBJ2-3; D is undetermined. Between the trimmed V and J ends, which lost 5 bases and 0 bases, there was a span of 9 bases. This CDR3 has 14 amino acids. From germline, CDR1 is KGHSH and CDR2 LQKENI. CDR3 residues: CASSSITSTDTQYF. DNA of the CDR3: TGTGCCAGCTCATCAATAACTAGCACAGATACGCAGTATTTT.

V usage is TRBV6-5 and J usage is TRBJ1-2, with 12 bases fitting TRBD1. V was clipped by 4 bases and J by 4 bases; unmatched bases: 7. Looked up from germline, CDR1 is MNHEY and CDR2 is SVGAGI. The CDR3 runs 16 residues. The CDR3 region has the DNA TGTGCCAGCAGTTTCGGCGGGGACAGGGGGCTCTATGGCTACACCTTC. Amino acid sequence: CASSFGGDRGLYGYTF.

This clone was recorded a few times. The rearrangement uses TRBV7-2 and TRBJ2-4; D is unclear. The V gene lost 6 bases and the J gene lost 9 bases, with 12 bases spanning the gap. Germline V gene data show CDR1 as SGHTA and CDR2 as FQGNSA. CDR3 length: 12 amino acids. In DNA form, the CDR3 reads TGTGCCAGCAGAACTCGCGCCGGCATTCAGTACTTC. Its protein is CASRTRAGIQYF.

The chain uses TRBV24-1 and TRBJ1-6; D not certain. This CDR3 spans 16 amino acids. The germline gives CDR1 KGHDR, CDR2 SFDVKD. Between the trimmed V and J ends, which lost 9 bases and 9 bases, there was a span of 23 bases. CDR3 amino acids: CATSSAGPGGRSPLHF. CDR3 DNA: TGTGCCACCTCCTCGGCCGGACCCGGAGGGCGTTCACCCCTCCACTTT.

This chain joins TRBV27 and TRBJ1-6; TRBD1 aligns across 7 bases. V lost 0 bases and J lost 9; bases outside the gene matches: 8. This CDR3 region has 16 residues. Germline V gives CDR1 MNHEY, CDR2 SMNVEV (reference sequence). Here the CDR3 DNA reads TGTGCCAGCAGTTTATCTGCAGGGGGAAAAACTTCACCCCTCCACTTT. This translates into CASSLSAGGKTSPLHF.

The gene calls are TRBV6-5 and TRBJ2-7; 8 bases fit TRBD1. CDR1 is MNHEY and CDR2 is SVGAGI in the germline V gene. The CDR3 extends over 13 amino acids. Trimming at V came to 7 bases and at J to 6 bases, leaving 8 bases not matched to a gene. CDR3 loop: CASTRTGPPEQYF. DNA for the CDR3: TGTGCCAGCACCAGGACAGGGCCCCCCGAGCAGTACTTC.

The genes are TRBV9 and TRBJ1-4; TRBD1 matches at 9 bases. Germline CDR1 reads SGDLS; CDR2 reads YYNGEE. J was trimmed by 4 bases and V by 3 bases; bases with no gene match: 4. The CDR3 is made up of 15 amino acids. CDR3 bases: TGTGCCAGCAGCGCTCCGACAGGGGGTAATGAAAAACTGTTTTTT. It codes for CASSAPTGGNEKLFF.

The rearrangement uses TRBV7-2 and TRBJ2-3; 10 bases are a match to TRBD2. The germline V gene has CDR1 SGHTA and CDR2 FQGNSA. V was pared by 3 bases and J by 4 bases, with 10 bases of the junction left unmatched. This CDR3 region has 17 residues. CDR3 nucleotide sequence: TGTGCCAGCAGCTTTAGCAGAGCGGGAGGGCCGTCAGATACGCAGTATTTT. Translation: CASSFSRAGGPSDTQYF. Looking up the rest from reference TRBV7-2 and TRBJ2-3 gives the full variable domain: GAGVSQSPSNKVTEKGKDVELRCDPISGHTALYWYRQSLGQGLEFLIYFQGNSAPDKSGLPSDRFSAERTGGSVSTLTIQRTQQEDSAVYLCASSFSRAGGPSDTQYFGPGTRLTVL.

The V call is TRBV7-9, the J call TRBJ2-5, with 7 positions matching TRBD1. The CDR3 covers 14 residues. After removal of 6 bases from V and 3 bases from J, the junction contained 7 bases not matched to a gene. Germline V gene lookup returns CDR1 SEHNR and CDR2 FQNEAQ (reference sequence). This CDR3 reads CASSQTGMKETQYF. The CDR3 bases are TGTGCCAGCAGTCAGACAGGGATGAAAGAGACCCAGTACTTC.

V and J are TRBV25-1 and TRBJ2-5, with D perhaps matching TRBD1 (6 bases). This CDR3 spans 15 amino acids. Trimming removed 3 bases from V and 0 bases from J, with 11 bases in between. Germline V gives CDR1 MGHDK, CDR2 SYGVNS. As DNA, the CDR3 is TGTGCCAGCAGTGACTGGACAGCGTACCAAGAGACCCAGTACTTC. It encodes CASSDWTAYQETQYF. Supplemented by reference TRBV25-1 and TRBJ2-5, the full variable domain reads EADIYQTPRYLVIGTGKKITLECSQTMGHDKMYWYQQDPGMELHLIHYSYGVNSTEKGDLSSESTVSRIRTEHFPLTLESARPSHTSQYLCASSDWTAYQETQYFGPGTRLLVL.

The chain uses TRBV19 and TRBJ1-1; weak D call: TRBD1 (5 bases). V shed 6 bases and J shed 3 bases, with 14 bases lying between them. The CDR3 totals 14 residues. Germline V gene data show CDR1 as LNHDA and CDR2 as SQIVND (reference sequence). CDR3 coding DNA: TGTGCCAGTAGCCCGGGGGGAGGGTACACTGAAGCTTTCTTT. Its translation is CASSPGGGYTEAFF. Full variable domain (remainder filled in from reference TRBV19 and TRBJ1-1): DGGITQSPKYLFRKEGQNVTLSCEQNLNHDAMYWYRQDPGQGLRLIYYSQIVNDFQKGDIAEGYSVSREKKESFPLTVTSAQKNPTAFYLCASSPGGGYTEAFFGQGTRLTVV.

V gene TRBV5-6 combines with J gene TRBJ1-5; TRBD1 matches 7 bases. V lost 2 bases, J lost 6 bases, and 11 bases stayed unmatched. The CDR3 spans 16 residues. In germline, CDR1 is SGHDT, CDR2 YYEEEE. CDR3 in DNA: TGTGCCAGCAGCTTCTCGAGGGGGCGCGTCGTTCAGCCCCAGCATTTT. Amino acid sequence: CASSFSRGRVVQPQHF. The whole variable domain, remainder taken from reference TRBV5-6 and TRBJ1-5, is DAGVTQSPTHLIKTRGQQVTLRCSPKSGHDTVSWYQQALGQGPQFIFQYYEEEERQRGNFPDRFSGHQFPNYSSELNVNALLLGDSALYLCASSFSRGRVVQPQHFGDGTRLSIL.

The chain uses TRBV24-1 and TRBJ1-3; TRBD1 might be the D (5 bases). The length of the CDR3 is 18 residues. Germline V gene sequence: CDR1 KGHDR, CDR2 SFDVKD. V lost 8 bases and J lost 1, with 23 bases in between. The CDR3 loop is CATKKPKSTEGSGNTIYF. Here the CDR3 DNA reads TGTGCCACCAAAAAACCAAAATCGACAGAAGGATCTGGAAACACCATATATTTT.

Only one count was recorded for this clone. The chain employs TRBV18 and TRBJ1-1, with D possibly matching TRBD1 (5 bases). This CDR3 comprises 16 residues. Trimming left V 5 bases short and J 0 bases short, with 16 bases between. Germline CDR1 is KGHSH and CDR2 is LQKENI. The CDR3 region is CASSVGGGNLNTEAFF. DNA for the CDR3: TGTGCCAGCTCAGTCGGGGGAGGGAACTTGAACACTGAAGCTTTCTTT.

This chain connects TRBV6-2 or TRBV6-3 to TRBJ2-7; D possibly corresponds to TRBD2 (6 bases). With 4 bases removed from V and 0 bases from J, the gap between germline ends came to 13 bases. CDR1 is MNHEY, CDR2 SVGEGT, per germline. The CDR3 is made up of 15 amino acids. The chain's CDR3 is CASSSSRDFSYEQYF. Here the CDR3 DNA reads TGTGCCAGCAGTTCTTCTCGGGACTTCTCCTACGAGCAGTACTTC.

The rearrangement joins TRBV28 to TRBJ1-1; the D gene is possibly TRBD1 (5 bases). V was trimmed by 4 bases and J by 4 bases, leaving 13 bases between them. The germline V gene encodes CDR1 MDHEN and CDR2 SYDVKM. This CDR3 spans 14 amino acids. CDR3 protein: CASSWDGRGTEAFF. The CDR3 DNA is TGTGCCAGCAGTTGGGATGGAAGGGGCACTGAAGCTTTCTTT.

This chain connects TRBV6-5 to TRBJ1-6, with a tentative D call TRBD1 (5 bases). The CDR3 contains 15 residues. V lost 2 bases and J lost 7, with 12 bases in between. Per germline, CDR1 MNHEY and CDR2 SVGAGI. CDR3 residues: CASSYGGAENSPLHF. CDR3 coding DNA: TGTGCCAGCAGTTACGGCGGGGCGGAGAATTCACCCCTCCACTTT.

The V gene is TRBV10-3, the J gene TRBJ2-2; tentatively, D is TRBD1 (6 bases). There are 16 residues in the CDR3. Germline CDR1 is ENHRY and CDR2 is SYGVKD. The V gene lost 7 bases and the J gene lost 0 bases, with 15 bases spanning the gap. The CDR3 reads CAIMSRGLSNTGELFF. The CDR3 DNA reads as TGTGCCATCATGAGCAGGGGATTATCGAACACCGGGGAGCTGTTTTTT.

This clone was counted once. The chain carries TRBV6-2 or TRBV6-3 and TRBJ1-3; 10 bases agree with TRBD1. After removal of 5 bases from V and 4 bases from J, the junction contained 5 bases not matched to a gene. Germline values: CDR1 MNHEY, CDR2 SVGEGT. CDR3 length: 15 residues. CDR3 DNA: TGTGCCAGCAGTACCGGGACAGGGGACGGAAACACCATATATTTT. Its protein is CASSTGTGDGNTIYF.

This clone was picked up one time. The rearrangement joins TRBV4-2 to TRBJ1-2, with no clear D. The CDR3 has 18 amino acids. CDR1 and CDR2 from the germline V gene are LGHNA and YNFKEQ. The V end was cut by 0 bases, the J end by 4 bases, with 21 bases between. CDR3 nucleotide sequence: TGTGCCAGCAGCCAAGATTTGGTTTCGTTAGGAGTGAGCTATGGCTACACCTTC. Protein: CASSQDLVSLGVSYGYTF.

This rearrangement joins TRBV2 to TRBJ2-2, with 10 bases aligning to TRBD1. Per the germline V gene, CDR1 is SNHLY and CDR2 is FYNNEI. The CDR3 has 15 residues. With V trimmed by 4 bases and J by 5 bases, 4 bases remained unmatched. CDR3 residues: CASSAGQGGTGELFF. The CDR3 DNA is TGTGCCAGCAGTGCCGGACAGGGGGGGACCGGGGAGCTGTTTTTT. Variable domain in full (rest from reference TRBV2 and TRBJ2-2): EPEVTQTPSHQVTQMGQEVILRCVPISNHLYFYWYRQILGQKVEFLVSFYNNEISEKSEIFDDQFSVERPDGSNFTLKIRSTKLEDSAMYFCASSAGQGGTGELFFGEGSRLTVL.

CDR3 nucleotide sequence: TGTGCCAGCGGGGGACTTTTCGGAGATACGCAGTATTTT. Translating gives CASGGLFGDTQYF. J is TRBJ2-3 and V is TRBV2; TRBD2 is a possible D gene (6 bases). Between the trimmed V and J ends, which lost 8 bases and 5 bases, there was a span of 14 bases. Germline loops: CDR1 SNHLY, CDR2 FYNNEI. The CDR3 is made up of 13 amino acids. The full variable domain, in which reference TRBV2 and TRBJ2-3 provide the parts outside the CDR3, is EPEVTQTPSHQVTQMGQEVILRCVPISNHLYFYWYRQILGQKVEFLVSFYNNEISEKSEIFDDQFSVERPDGSNFTLKIRSTKLEDSAMYFCASGGLFGDTQYFGPGTRLTVL.

This sequence joins TRBV6-5 and TRBJ1-5, with 7 bases fitting TRBD1. Germline lookup yields CDR1 MNHEY and CDR2 SVGAGI. The CDR3 covers 15 residues. V was clipped by 7 bases and J by 8 bases; unmatched bases: 14. The CDR3 coding sequence is TGTGCCAGCATCCGCGGGACAGCCATTTCGGAGCCCCAGCATTTT. Translated: CASIRGTAISEPQHF.

The chain uses TRBV4-2 and TRBJ1-1; D is unclear. V was clipped by 0 bases and J by 5 bases, with 16 bases between them. The CDR3 spans 16 residues. The germline V gene encodes CDR1 LGHNA and CDR2 YNFKEQ. The chain's CDR3 is CASSQDGRPKRTEAFF. The CDR3 DNA sequence: TGTGCCAGCAGCCAAGATGGGAGACCTAAGAGAACTGAAGCTTTCTTT.

V gene TRBV6-1 combines with J gene TRBJ1-1; tentative D call: TRBD1 (5 bases). Germline assignment: CDR1 MNHNS and CDR2 SASEGT. This CDR3 region has 12 residues. V was pared by 1 base and J by 5 bases, with 5 bases between. CDR3 sequence: CASSEGQTEAFF. CDR3 DNA: TGTGCCAGCAGTGAAGGACAGACTGAAGCTTTCTTT.

Of note for this clone: This specimen includes other DNA sequences encoding the same CDR3. This sequence joins TRBV12-3 or TRBV12-4 and TRBJ1-1, with D uncertain. The CDR3 runs 13 residues. V lost 2 bases to trimming and J lost 4 bases, with 8 bases between them. The CDR3 loop reads CASSLTGSTEAFF. The CDR3 DNA reads TGTGCCAGCAGTTTAACGGGAAGCACTGAAGCTTTCTTT.

The chain couples TRBV19 to TRBJ2-7, with D maybe TRBD2 (6 bases). The V gene lost 7 bases and the J gene lost 4 bases, with 14 bases spanning the gap. Germline loops: CDR1 LNHDA, CDR2 SQIVND (reference sequence). This CDR3 is built from 13 residues. CDR3: CASKGRDRYEQYF. The CDR3 DNA reads as TGTGCCAGTAAAGGGCGGGATAGGTACGAGCAGTACTTC.

This chain connects TRBV21-1 to TRBJ2-7; TRBD2, the table's D call, was not compared with the DNA. TRBV21-1 has pseudogene status. The CDR3 runs 18 residues. The CDR3 nucleotides are TGTGCCAGCAGCAAAGGGGATTTACTAGCGGGAGGGCCGGGCGAGCAGTACTTC. The encoded protein is CASSKGDLLAGGPGEQYF.

This chain uses TRBV7-9 with TRBJ1-5; 8 bases align to TRBD1. Losses at the gene ends were 2 bases for V and 2 bases for J; bases not matched to a gene: 8. The CDR3 runs to 17 residues. CDR1 is SEHNR and CDR2 is FQNEAQ in the germline V gene (reference sequence). CDR3 amino acids: CASSLWQGAFGNQPQHF. In nucleotides, the CDR3 is TGTGCCAGCAGCTTATGGCAGGGGGCTTTTGGCAATCAGCCCCAGCATTTT. Supplemented by reference TRBV7-9 and TRBJ1-5, the full variable domain reads DTGVSQNPRHKITKRGQNVTFRCDPISEHNRLYWYRQTLGQGPEFLTYFQNEAQLEKSRLLSDRFSAERPKGSFSTLEIQRTEQGDSAMYLCASSLWQGAFGNQPQHFGDGTRLSIL.

This rearrangement joins TRBV19 to TRBJ2-1; 11 nucleotides line up with TRBD2. Germline CDR1 reads LNHDA; CDR2 reads SQIVND (reference sequence). CDR3 length equals 15 residues. J lost 4 bases, V lost 5 bases, and 4 bases had no gene match. Here the CDR3 DNA reads TGTGCCAGTAGTGTTGGACTAGCGGGTTACAATGAGCAGTTCTTC. It specifies CASSVGLAGYNEQFF.

The gene calls are TRBV20-1 and TRBJ2-1; 7 nucleotides agree with TRBD2. The CDR3 extends over 15 amino acids. Germline V gene lookup returns CDR1 DFQATT and CDR2 SNEGSKA (reference sequence). V dropped 3 bases and J dropped 2; count of bases not matched to a gene: 7. CDR3 sequence (DNA): TGCAGTGCTAGTGTCGCTCTAGCGGCCTACAATGAGCAGTTCTTC. Protein product: CSASVALAAYNEQFF.